The 13 T cell receptor beta chains in this list originate from one sample, sequenced in a study of shared clonotypes between healthy human individuals. Generated by immunoSEQ multiplex PCR, the TCRdb table keeps only in-frame clones and is missing some. The sample consists of roughly 1 million clones, around 75% of them appearing once. The sample was memory CD4+ T cells sorted from blood. Subset of the sample: CD45RA-negative fraction. The receptors were gathered from a man between 18 and 35 years old in good health.

V is TRBV30 and J is TRBJ2-1, with D unresolved. The CDR3 runs 12 residues. V was pared by 1 base and J by 8 bases, with 9 bases between. CDR1 is GTSNPN, CDR2 SVGIG, per germline (reference sequence). Here the CDR3 DNA reads TGTGCCTGGAGTGAGGGCCCCCATGAGCAGTTCTTC. Amino acid sequence: CAWSEGPHEQFF.

This chain uses TRBV6-6 with TRBJ1-5; maybe TRBD1 (6 bases). Germline V gene data show CDR1 as MNHNY and CDR2 as SVGAGI (reference sequence). This CDR3 region has 15 residues. The V end was cut by 4 bases, the J end by 5 bases, with 15 bases between. The CDR3 loop reads CASSSTQGFDQPQHF. Here the CDR3 DNA reads TGTGCCAGCAGTTCCACACAGGGATTTGATCAGCCCCAGCATTTT.

V usage is TRBV6-1 and J usage is TRBJ1-2, with TRBD1 identical over 8 bases. Germline trimming cut 6 bases from V and 7 bases from J; bases unmatched to any gene: 7. Germline V gene data show CDR1 as MNHNS and CDR2 as SASEGT. CDR3 length equals 13 residues. The CDR3 reads CASRIQGAGGYTF. Here the CDR3 DNA reads TGTGCCAGCAGGATTCAGGGGGCGGGTGGCTACACCTTC.

V usage is TRBV6-1 and J usage is TRBJ1-4; TRBD1 might be the D (6 bases). Deletions cut 4 bases from V and 7 bases from J, with 16 bases between. The CDR3 extends over 15 amino acids. Looked up from germline, CDR1 is MNHNS and CDR2 is SASEGT. This CDR3 is CASSGGQTFGEKLFF. The CDR3 DNA sequence: TGTGCCAGCAGTGGAGGACAGACCTTTGGTGAAAAACTGTTTTTT.

This clone was observed a few times. The chain recombines TRBV2 with TRBJ2-1; the D is unclear. CDR1 and CDR2 from the germline V gene are SNHLY and FYNNEI. The CDR3 is made up of 12 amino acids. Deletions cut 6 bases from V and 6 bases from J, with 9 bases between. The CDR3 here is CASSPFPNEQFF. The CDR3 DNA reads as TGTGCCAGCAGCCCTTTTCCCAATGAGCAGTTCTTC.

The rearrangement joins TRBV6-1 to TRBJ1-4; D gene ambiguous. CDR1 is MNHNS, CDR2 SASEGT, per germline. V was shortened by 6 bases and J by 3 bases, with 5 bases between the two germline ends. The CDR3 length is 12 residues. The CDR3 region has the DNA TGTGCCAGCAGGGTAGCTAATGAAAAACTGTTTTTT. It specifies CASRVANEKLFF.

V gene TRBV10-2 combines with J gene TRBJ2-5, with 8 nucleotides matching TRBD2. Trimming removed 10 bases from V and 3 bases from J; junction bases left unmatched: 13. The CDR3 spans 15 residues. Germline CDR1 reads WSHSY; CDR2 reads SAAADI. In DNA form, the CDR3 reads TGCGCCACCTGGAGACGAGGACTAGCTGAAGAGACCCAGTACTTC. Protein sequence: CATWRRGLAEETQYF.

This chain connects TRBV5-1 to TRBJ2-3; D call uncertain. The CDR3 consists of 13 residues. Germline CDR1 SGHRS, CDR2 YFSETQ. V was clipped by 2 bases and J by 6 bases, with 10 bases between them. CDR3 coding DNA: TGCGCCAGCAGCTTAGCATCGTTTGATACGCAGTATTTT. It translates to CASSLASFDTQYF.

The DNA for the CDR3 is TGTGCCAGCAAGACGGCTCTAGCGGGGGCGGGGGAGACCCAGTACTTC. Protein: CASKTALAGAGETQYF. The rearrangement links TRBV2 to TRBJ2-5; 10 bases are shared with TRBD2. The trim removed 7 bases at V and 5 bases at J, leaving 13 bases unmatched. The CDR3 is 16 amino acids. Germline CDR1 SNHLY, CDR2 FYNNEI.

The rearrangement joins TRBV6-1 to TRBJ1-6; D is undetermined. The V and J ends lost 2 bases and 10 bases respectively, with 18 bases between them. The V gene's germline CDR1 is MNHNS and CDR2 SASEGT. This CDR3 is 16 amino acids long. The CDR3 is CASSELPWGFGSPLHF. The CDR3 bases are TGTGCCAGCAGTGAACTCCCGTGGGGTTTTGGCTCACCCCTCCACTTT.

V gene TRBV6-6 combines with J gene TRBJ2-7; D may be TRBD2 (6 bases). The CDR3 consists of 12 residues. The ends were cut back, 9 bases at V and 6 bases at J, with 15 bases in the middle. Germline lookup yields CDR1 MNHNY and CDR2 SVGAGI (reference sequence). The CDR3: CASGTSVREQYF. CDR3 nucleotide sequence: TGTGCCAGTGGGACTTCCGTACGCGAGCAGTACTTC.

V is TRBV2 and J is TRBJ2-7, with 9 bases lining up with TRBD2. V shed 4 bases, J shed 7 bases, and the junction held 5 bases outside the gene matches. Germline loops: CDR1 SNHLY, CDR2 FYNNEI. The CDR3 length is 13 residues. CDR3 in amino acids: CASSVSREGEQYF. The CDR3 DNA sequence: TGTGCCAGCAGTGTATCGCGGGAGGGAGAGCAGTACTTC.

J is TRBJ1-2 and V is TRBV7-2; no firm D call. CDR1 SGHTA and CDR2 FQGNSA come from the germline V gene. The CDR3 contains 13 residues. V was pared by 8 bases and J by 4 bases, with 14 bases between. CDR3 in DNA: TGTGCCAGCTCTGGGCGTCCCGTCTATGGCTACACCTTC. It specifies CASSGRPVYGYTF.